The rows below give T cell receptor beta chains drawn from one sample of a study of blood T cell repertoires in COVID-19. Produced via immunoSEQ multiplex PCR; TCRdb's table is partial and in-frame only. The table has roughly 39,000 clones, approximately 90% seen once. The sample comprised peripheral blood. The receptors stem from a man aged 50 to 59 in a cohort sampled during active COVID-19. Both conserved end residues are part of each CDR3. The D gene is left open where the match is weak. For some rows the clone size is stated as once, few or many, or as a class when expanded; others skip it.

J gene | V gene | D gene | clone size | CDR3 protein | CDR3 DNA
TRBJ2-1 | TRBV7-6 | TRBD2 | NA | CASSLATSGRDEQFF | TGTGCCAGCAGCTTAGCGACTAGCGGGAGGGATGAGCAGTTCTTC
TRBJ2-1 | TRBV6-5 | NA | NA | CASSLSEGYNEQFF | TGTGCCAGCAGTCTATCAGAGGGTTACAATGAGCAGTTCTTC
TRBJ2-7 | TRBV2 | NA | NA | CASSEASRSSYEQYF | TGTGCCAGCAGTGAAGCTAGCAGAAGCTCCTACGAGCAGTACTTC
TRBJ2-7 | TRBV7-2 | TRBD2 | NA | CASSPGGMGWIGSSYEQYF | TGTGCCAGCAGCCCCGGGGGGATGGGATGGATCGGGAGCTCCTACGAGCAGTACTTC
TRBJ2-7 | TRBV19 | NA | NA | CASSLTLSYHEQYF | TGTGCCAGTAGTCTCACACTTAGCTACCACGAGCAGTACTTC
TRBJ2-1 | TRBV7-7 | TRBD2 | NA | CASSPAGEAYNEQFF | TGTGCTAGCAGTCCAGCGGGGGAAGCCTACAATGAGCAGTTCTTC
TRBJ2-2 | TRBV4-1 | NA | NA | CASSPSGHPSNTGELFF | TGCGCCAGCAGCCCCTCCGGACACCCTTCTAACACCGGGGAGCTGTTTTTT
TRBJ1-1 | TRBV19 | TRBD1 | NA | CASSIRGTGNTEAFF | TGTGCCAGTAGTATCAGGGGGACCGGGAACACTGAAGCTTTCTTT
TRBJ1-6 | TRBV28 | TRBD1 | NA | CASSFPQGATYNSPLHF | TGTGCCAGCAGTTTCCCCCAGGGGGCCACCTATAATTCACCCCTCCACTTT
TRBJ2-7 | TRBV6-1 | NA | NA | CASSEYRDYEQYF | TGTGCCAGCAGTGAGTACAGGGACTACGAGCAGTACTTC
TRBJ1-6 | TRBV27 | TRBD1 | NA | CASSFGTGVNSPLHF | TGTGCCAGCAGTTTTGGGACAGGGGTGAATTCACCCCTCCACTTT
TRBJ1-2 | TRBV5-6 | TRBD1 | NA | CASSLLTGGGGYTF | TGTGCCAGCAGCCTATTAACAGGGGGAGGTGGCTACACCTTC
TRBJ2-1 | TRBV7-3 | TRBD2 | once | CASSSLAGGPEQFF | TGTGCCAGCAGCTCACTAGCGGGGGGCCCTGAGCAGTTCTTC
TRBJ2-1 | TRBV14 | TRBD2 | NA | CASSHPHGTTLLSYNEQFF | TGTGCCAGCAGCCATCCACACGGGACTACCCTTTTATCCTACAATGAGCAGTTCTTC
TRBJ2-1 | TRBV6-2/TRBV6-3 | TRBD2 | NA | CASSYGTSQFF | TGTGCCAGCAGTTACGGGACTAGCCAGTTCTTC
TRBJ2-2 | TRBV7-2 | NA | few | CASSLVSTGELFF | TGTGCCAGCAGCTTAGTTAGCACCGGGGAGCTGTTTTTT
TRBJ2-7 | TRBV5-6 | TRBD1 | once | CASSEMGTGATYEQYF | TGTGCCAGCAGCGAGATGGGGACAGGGGCGACCTACGAGCAGTACTTC
TRBJ2-7 | TRBV18 | NA | NA | CASSPEASYEQYF | TGTGCCAGCTCACCAGAGGCGTCCTACGAGCAGTACTTC